The 27 T cell receptor beta chains reported below all come from one sample, sequenced in a study of control samples from healthy donors and cancer patients. The protocol was immunoSEQ multiplex PCR, while the TCRdb copy is restricted to in-frame clones and leaves out a portion. The sample comprises about 76,000 clones, roughly 89% of which are singletons, and approximately 8.8% rests with the top ten. The specimen was PBMCs. The receptor source for this set is a woman aged 50 to 60 with colorectal cancer.

This clone was found once. The chain has TRBV3-1 (or the pseudogene TRBV3-2) and TRBJ1-4; D might be TRBD1 (5 bases). This CDR3 has 15 residues. The V end was cut by 2 bases, the J end by 3 bases, with 10 bases between. Per germline, CDR1 LGHDT and CDR2 YNNKEL (reference sequence). The CDR3 DNA is TGTGCCAGCAGCCAATTTACAGGCTCTAATGAAAAACTGTTTTTT. Its protein is CASSQFTGSNEKLFF.

The rearrangement joins TRBV6-1 to TRBJ2-3, with a possible D match to TRBD1 (6 bases). Germline loops: CDR1 MNHNS, CDR2 SASEGT. The CDR3 extends over 15 amino acids. V gave up 4 bases and J gave up 5 bases, with 16 bases separating them. In DNA, the CDR3 is TGTGCCAGCAGTGCCGGGACATCTTCGGGAGATACGCAGTATTTT. Translating gives CASSAGTSSGDTQYF.

By share, this clone ranks as medium-sized. The gene calls are TRBV11-2 and TRBJ2-7, with TRBD1 matching over 8 bases. Germline CDR1 SGHAT, CDR2 FQNNGV. This CDR3 contains 16 residues. V gave up 6 bases and J gave up 6 bases; unmatched junction bases: 16. The CDR3 loop reads CASSSRFRTGLREQYV. The CDR3, as DNA: TGTGCCAGCAGTTCTAGATTCCGGACAGGGTTACGCGAGCAGTACGTC.

The V call is TRBV6-2 or TRBV6-3, the J call TRBJ1-1, with unresolved D. CDR3 length: 13 amino acids. The ends were cut back, 3 bases at V and 3 bases at J, with 8 bases in the middle. Germline assignment: CDR1 MNHEY and CDR2 SVGEGT. Here the CDR3 reads CASSYLGDTEAFF. The CDR3 DNA sequence: TGTGCCAGCAGTTATTTAGGAGACACTGAAGCTTTCTTT.

This chain connects TRBV19 to TRBJ2-2, with D possibly matching TRBD1 (6 bases). The ends were cut back, 3 bases at V and 3 bases at J, with 8 bases in the middle. This CDR3 region has 14 residues. From germline, CDR1 is LNHDA and CDR2 SQIVND (reference sequence). CDR3 sequence (DNA): TGTGCCAGTAGTATGGACAGTGACACCGGGGAGCTGTTTTTT. This encodes CASSMDSDTGELFF.

The J gene is TRBJ1-3, the V gene TRBV28, with no clear D. The CDR3 is 15 residues long. Deletions cut 2 bases from V and 0 bases from J, with 8 bases between. CDR1 and CDR2 (germline): MDHEN, SYDVKM. The CDR3 is CASSLRANSGNTIYF. The CDR3 nucleotides read TGTGCCAGCAGTTTACGAGCCAACTCTGGAAACACCATATATTTT.

CDR3 sequence: CATSDPGGGGNEQFF. The CDR3 coding sequence is TGTGCCACCAGTGATCCGGGGGGGGGAGGCAATGAGCAGTTCTTC. This sequence joins TRBV24-1 and TRBJ2-1, with 8 bases that match TRBD2. The CDR3 sequence is 15 residues long. Trimming cost V 3 bases and J 6 bases; bases outside gene matches: 6. Germline values: CDR1 KGHDR, CDR2 SFDVKD.

The chain uses TRBV28 and TRBJ1-1; possibly TRBD1 for D (5 bases). Germline V gene data show CDR1 as MDHEN and CDR2 as SYDVKM. The V and J ends lost 2 bases and 4 bases respectively, with 14 bases between them. This CDR3 is 15 amino acids long. The DNA for the CDR3 is TGTGCCAGCAGTTTACCCCTAGGGGTGGCCACTGAAGCTTTCTTT. It translates to CASSLPLGVATEAFF.

The chain carries TRBV29-1 and TRBJ2-5; D might be TRBD2 (6 bases). Germline V lookup: CDR1 SQVTM, CDR2 ANQGSEA. Trimming took off 4 bases at V and 5 bases at J, with 11 bases between the two ends. CDR3 length: 12 residues. The CDR3 DNA is TGCAGCGTTGGAACAGCGGGCGAGACCCAGTACTTC. Protein product: CSVGTAGETQYF.

The gene calls are TRBV7-9 and TRBJ2-5; D unclear. CDR3 length equals 12 residues. With 5 bases removed from V and 6 bases from J, the gap between germline ends came to 10 bases. From germline, CDR1 is SEHNR and CDR2 FQNEAQ (reference sequence). CDR3 nucleotides: TGTGCCAGCAGCCCCGCAGGAAAGACCCAGTACTTC. Protein: CASSPAGKTQYF. Full variable domain (rest looked up from reference TRBV7-9 and TRBJ2-5): DTGVSQNPRHKITKRGQNVTFRCDPISEHNRLYWYRQTLGQGPEFLTYFQNEAQLEKSRLLSDRFSAERPKGSFSTLEIQRTEQGDSAMYLCASSPAGKTQYFGPGTRLLVL.

The chain employs TRBV2 and TRBJ2-1; weak D call: TRBD2 (6 bases). In germline, CDR1 is SNHLY, CDR2 FYNNEI. CDR3 length: 13 residues. The V end lost 4 bases, the J end lost 9 bases, and 13 bases lay between the germline ends. The CDR3: CASSGPGLVEQFF. The CDR3 nucleotides read TGTGCCAGCAGTGGACCGGGACTCGTTGAGCAGTTCTTC.

The rearrangement uses TRBV5-5 and TRBJ1-2; a possible D gene is TRBD1 (5 bases). The V gene's germline CDR1 is SGHKS and CDR2 YYEKEE (reference sequence). The CDR3 spans 15 residues. V was trimmed by 0 bases and J by 1 base, leaving 10 bases between them. CDR3 sequence: CASSLGQTGNYGYTF. The CDR3 DNA is TGTGCCAGCAGCTTGGGACAGACGGGTAACTATGGCTACACCTTC.

This rearrangement joins TRBV5-1 to TRBJ1-1; D uncertain. The CDR3 loop spans 15 amino acids. The V end was cut by 3 bases, the J end by 0 bases, with 12 bases between. Germline CDR1 is SGHRS and CDR2 is YFSETQ. The DNA for the CDR3 is TGCGCCAGCAGCTCTGGACGGTCGATGAACACTGAAGCTTTCTTT. As protein: CASSSGRSMNTEAFF.

This clone appeared once. The chain couples TRBV7-2 to TRBJ2-3; 10 nucleotides line up with TRBD2. Germline lookup yields CDR1 SGHTA and CDR2 FQGNSA. The CDR3 spans 16 residues. Trimming removed 5 bases from V and 1 base from J; junction bases left unmatched: 6. CDR3 DNA: TGTGCCAGCAGCCTAGAGCGGGGGGGCGGCACAGATACGCAGTATTTT. Translating gives CASSLERGGGTDTQYF.

V usage is TRBV14 and J usage is TRBJ2-1; D not certain. The CDR3 runs 15 residues. Germline lookup yields CDR1 SGHDN and CDR2 FVKESK. The V gene lost 0 bases and the J gene lost 0 bases, with 6 bases spanning the gap. In DNA form, the CDR3 reads TGTGCCAGCAGCCAAGATAGGAGCTCCTACAATGAGCAGTTCTTC. Translated: CASSQDRSSYNEQFF.

In its sample, this clone was seen a few times. The chain combines TRBV7-9 with TRBJ2-7; a weak D match, TRBD1 (7 bases). V shed 1 base and J shed 7 bases, with 11 bases lying between them. In germline, CDR1 is SEHNR, CDR2 FQNEAQ (reference sequence). CDR3 size: 13 residues. CDR3 protein: CASSLGPGGEQYV. In DNA form, the CDR3 reads TGTGCCAGCAGCTTAGGCCCAGGGGGGGAGCAGTACGTC.

A word on this clone: Other DNA sequences in the same sample also yield this CDR3. The chain has TRBV19 and TRBJ1-5; D might be TRBD1 (6 bases). CDR1 is LNHDA and CDR2 is SQIVND in the germline V gene (reference sequence). The CDR3 spans 14 residues. The V and J ends lost 3 bases and 4 bases respectively, with 10 bases between them. The CDR3 here is CASSIATGNQPQHF. For the CDR3, the DNA is TGTGCCAGTAGTATCGCAACAGGGAATCAGCCCCAGCATTTT.

The V and J genes are TRBV30 and TRBJ2-5, with D unclear. In germline, CDR1 is GTSNPN, CDR2 SVGIG (reference sequence). V was pared by 3 bases and J by 1 base, with 9 bases between. The CDR3 totals 13 residues. CDR3 sequence reads: CAWSGQRQETQYF. The CDR3 DNA sequence: TGTGCCTGGAGCGGCCAGCGCCAAGAGACCCAGTACTTC.

The J gene is TRBJ2-2, the V gene TRBV4-1; the D is unclear. The CDR3 consists of 14 residues. The V gene's germline CDR1 is MGHRA and CDR2 YSYEKL. V was pared by 3 bases and J by 4 bases, with 9 bases between. CDR3: CASSQTPATGELFF. In DNA, the CDR3 is TGCGCCAGCAGCCAGACCCCGGCCACCGGGGAGCTGTTTTTT.

DNA of the CDR3: TGTGCCAGCAGCCAAGATCAGGGGTTCTCCTACAATGAGCAGTTCTTC. Encoded protein: CASSQDQGFSYNEQFF. The chain is built from TRBV3-1 (or the pseudogene TRBV3-2) and TRBJ2-1; TRBD1 might be the D (6 bases). The CDR3 spans 16 residues. Trimming left V 0 bases short and J 0 bases short, with 9 bases between. Germline CDR1 and CDR2: LGHDT and YNNKEL (reference sequence).

J is TRBJ1-1 and V is TRBV28; D is unresolved. This CDR3 is built from 13 residues. Trimming shortened V by 2 bases and J by 1 base, and 5 bases separated the two germline ends. The germline V gene encodes CDR1 MDHEN and CDR2 SYDVKM. As DNA, the CDR3 is TGTGCCAGCAGTTTAATATCGAACACTGAAGCTTTCTTT. Residues: CASSLISNTEAFF.

The V gene is TRBV18, the J gene TRBJ1-3; TRBD1 agrees at 7 bases. This CDR3 is built from 16 residues. With V trimmed by 3 bases and J by 0 bases, 5 bases remained unmatched. Germline V CDR1 and CDR2: KGHSH, LQKENI. CDR3 region: CASSPPAGGSGNTIYF. For the CDR3, the DNA is TGTGCCAGCTCACCTCCAGCAGGGGGCTCTGGAAACACCATATATTTT.

The V call is TRBV2, the J call TRBJ2-2; a possible D gene is TRBD1 (5 bases). The V gene lost 8 bases and the J gene lost 5 bases, with 9 bases spanning the gap. The CDR3 runs to 12 residues. In germline, CDR1 is SNHLY, CDR2 FYNNEI. In DNA, the CDR3 is TGTGCCAGCCGGTACAGGACCGGGGAGCTGTTTTTT. This encodes CASRYRTGELFF. The entire variable domain, with the rest obtained from reference TRBV2 and TRBJ2-2, is as follows: EPEVTQTPSHQVTQMGQEVILRCVPISNHLYFYWYRQILGQKVEFLVSFYNNEISEKSEIFDDQFSVERPDGSNFTLKIRSTKLEDSAMYFCASRYRTGELFFGEGSRLTVL.

This clone was found a few times. The V and J genes are TRBV30 and TRBJ1-4; no clear D. Germline CDR1 reads GTSNPN; CDR2 reads SVGIG (reference sequence). V was clipped by 4 bases and J by 0 bases, with 9 bases between them. CDR3 length equals 14 residues. CDR3 sequence (DNA): TGTGCCTGGACTTCTCCTGCAACTAATGAAAAACTGTTTTTT. It yields the protein CAWTSPATNEKLFF. The variable domain in full, with the rest retrieved from reference TRBV30 and TRBJ1-4, is SQTIHQWPATLVQPVGSPLSLECTVEGTSNPNLYWYRQAAGRGLQLLFYSVGIGQISSEVPQNLSASRPQDRQFILSSKKLLLSDSGFYLCAWTSPATNEKLFFGSGTQLSVL.

CDR3 protein: CATATGQGINTEAFF. The CDR3, as DNA: TGTGCCACCGCCACGGGACAGGGTATTAACACTGAAGCTTTCTTT. The V call is TRBV6-5, the J call TRBJ1-1, with 9 bases matching TRBD1. V lost 10 bases, J lost 2 bases, and 11 bases stayed unmatched. Germline assignment: CDR1 MNHEY and CDR2 SVGAGI. This CDR3 is 15 amino acids long.

This clone was found a few times. This sequence joins TRBV6-5 and TRBJ2-3; 7 bases are a match to TRBD1. This CDR3 has 12 residues. J lost 13 bases, V lost 6 bases, and 10 bases had no gene match. Germline V lookup: CDR1 MNHEY, CDR2 SVGAGI. CDR3 bases: TGTGCCAGCAGGCCGGGGACAGCGTCTAAGTATTTT. Translating gives CASRPGTASKYF.

This clone was seen a handful of times. V is TRBV28 and J is TRBJ1-6; TRBD1 matches 10 bases. Germline loops: CDR1 MDHEN, CDR2 SYDVKM. With V trimmed by 2 bases and J by 9 bases, 7 bases remained unmatched. The CDR3 totals 16 residues. Written as DNA, the CDR3 is TGTGCCAGCAGTTTAGGGGGACAGGGGTCAGGTTCACCCCTCCACTTT. Its protein product is CASSLGGQGSGSPLHF.